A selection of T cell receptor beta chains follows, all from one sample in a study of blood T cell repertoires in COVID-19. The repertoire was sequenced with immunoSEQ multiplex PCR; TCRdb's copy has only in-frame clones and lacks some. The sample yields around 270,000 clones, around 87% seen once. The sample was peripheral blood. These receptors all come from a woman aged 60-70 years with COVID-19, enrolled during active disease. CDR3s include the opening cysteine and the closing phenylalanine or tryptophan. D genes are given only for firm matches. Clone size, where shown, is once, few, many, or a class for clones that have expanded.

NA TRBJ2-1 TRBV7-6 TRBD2 TGTGCCAGCAGCTCCATCAGGGAGGGGCGGGCAATTGAGCAGTTCTTC CASSSIREGRAIEQFF
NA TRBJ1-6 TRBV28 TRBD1 TGTGCCAGCAGCAGTCTAGGGACAGGGGTCCGAAGTTCACCCCTCCACTTT CASSSLGTGVRSSPLHF
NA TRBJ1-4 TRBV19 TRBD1 TGTGCCAGTAGCCGAGTCGGGACAGATTTTAATGAAAAACTGTTTTTT CASSRVGTDFNEKLFF
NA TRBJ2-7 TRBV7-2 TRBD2 TGTGCCAGCAGCCGCCAGGGGTCGGCTAGCGGGAGCTACGAGCAGTACTTC CASSRQGSASGSYEQYF
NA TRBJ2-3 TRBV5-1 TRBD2 TGCGCCAGCAGCTTGGCCTTAGCGGGTGGCACAGATACGCAGTATTTT CASSLALAGGTDTQYF
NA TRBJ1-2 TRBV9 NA TGTGCCAGCAGCGCTACTAGACGGAGCTATGGCTACACCTTC CASSATRRSYGYTF
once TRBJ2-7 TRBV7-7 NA TGTGCCAGCAGCCCTGACCGAGGAGGGGAGCAGTACTTC CASSPDRGGEQYF
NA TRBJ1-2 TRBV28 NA TGTGCCAGCAGTTTATCCTGGGGGGGGTATGGCTACACCTTC CASSLSWGGYGYTF
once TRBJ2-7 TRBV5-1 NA TGCGCCAGCAGCATCCAACAGGGTTCGTTGGCCTACGAGCAGTACTTC CASSIQQGSLAYEQYF
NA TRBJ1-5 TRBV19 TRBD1 TGTGCCAGTAGTATAGGGACAGGGCGTTATGGGTTCTATAGCAATCAGCCCCAGCATTTT CASSIGTGRYGFYSNQPQHF
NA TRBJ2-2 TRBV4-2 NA TGTGCCAGCAGCCTCGACAGGAGGAACACCGGGGAGCTGTTTTTT CASSLDRRNTGELFF
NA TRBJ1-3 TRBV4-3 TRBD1 TGCGCCAGCAGCCTAAACCACAGGGGGACTGGAAACACCATATATTTT CASSLNHRGTGNTIYF
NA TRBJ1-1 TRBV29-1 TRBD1 TGCAGCTACACCGGGACAGGGAACACTGAAGCTTTCTTT CSYTGTGNTEAFF
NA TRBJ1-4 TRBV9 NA TGTGCCAGCAGCGTGGGCAGGGGCTACGAAAAACTGTTTTTT CASSVGRGYEKLFF
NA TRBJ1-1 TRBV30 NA TGTGCCTGGAGTGTAAAGTTCGGCACTGAAGCTTTCTTT CAWSVKFGTEAFF
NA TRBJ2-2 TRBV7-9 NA TGTGCCAGCTCTCTCCTATATGGGGCAATGAACACCGGGGAGCTGTTTTTT CASSLLYGAMNTGELFF
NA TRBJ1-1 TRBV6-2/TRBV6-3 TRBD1 TGTGCCAGCAGTTACCCGTCCGGGACAGGTACCAGAAACACTGAAGCTTTCTTT CASSYPSGTGTRNTEAFF
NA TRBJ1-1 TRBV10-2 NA TGCGCCAGCAGCGTCGACAGGAGACTAACTGAAGCTTTCTTT CASSVDRRLTEAFF
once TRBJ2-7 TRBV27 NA TGTGCCAGCAAGACAGGTTACGAGCAGTACTTC CASKTGYEQYF
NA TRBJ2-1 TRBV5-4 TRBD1 TGTGCCAGCAGCCTAACAGGGGTGCCTAGGCATGAGCAGTTCTTC CASSLTGVPRHEQFF
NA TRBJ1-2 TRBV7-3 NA TGTGCCAGCAGCACCGGAAGGGGTGGTGGCTACACCTTC CASSTGRGGGYTF
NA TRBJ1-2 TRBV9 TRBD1 TGTGCCAGCAGCGTAGAAGGGGGCGACGGCTACACCTTC CASSVEGGDGYTF
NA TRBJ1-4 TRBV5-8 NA TGTGCCAGCAGCTTGGTGGTCGGCACCGGCCTTGGCGGCCGTTTTTTT CASSLVVGTGLGGRFF
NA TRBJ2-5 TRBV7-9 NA TGTGCCAGCAGCTTAGGGGGGCTGGAGACCCAGTACTTC CASSLGGLETQYF